This passage covers 11 T cell receptor beta chains from one sample sequenced in a study. Profiling relied on immunoSEQ multiplex PCR, and the TCRdb table lists in-frame clones only, not all of them. The repertoire holds about 50,000 clones, with over 90% as singletons. The material sequenced was PBMCs. The receptors shown here come from a man aged 35 to 55 with rheumatoid arthritis.

The gene calls are TRBV28 and TRBJ2-7; D uncertain. CDR3 length equals 18 residues. CDR1 and CDR2 from the germline V gene are MDHEN and SYDVKM. The germline V and J ends were trimmed by 1 base and 3 bases, with 22 bases remaining between them. The CDR3 loop reads CASSLSALFGGARYEQYF. The CDR3 bases are TGTGCCAGCAGTTTATCGGCCTTATTTGGCGGAGCCCGCTACGAGCAGTACTTC.

The chain carries TRBV9 and TRBJ1-6; unclear D gene. Trimming removed 0 bases at V and 6 bases at J, with 13 bases between. The germline V gene has CDR1 SGDLS and CDR2 YYNGEE. CDR3 size: 16 residues. The chain's CDR3 is CASSVATLGVNSPLHF. In nucleotides, the CDR3 is TGTGCCAGCAGCGTAGCAACCCTCGGGGTTAATTCACCCCTCCACTTT.

This clone occurred once. The chain links TRBV28 to TRBJ2-2, with 8 bases aligning to TRBD1. With 3 bases clipped from V and 7 bases from J, the junction kept 7 bases outside the gene matches. The length of the CDR3 is 15 residues. Germline CDR1 is MDHEN and CDR2 is SYDVKM. The CDR3 nucleotides are TGTGCCAGCAGTTTCGGTCAGGGGGCAGGCGGGGAGCTGTTTTTT. Protein product: CASSFGQGAGGELFF.

The J gene is TRBJ2-2, the V gene TRBV28; possibly TRBD1 for D (5 bases). The germline V gene encodes CDR1 MDHEN and CDR2 SYDVKM. CDR3 size: 16 residues. The V and J ends lost 5 bases and 1 base respectively, with 14 bases between them. The CDR3 loop reads CASSPPRGQNTGELFF. The CDR3 DNA sequence: TGTGCCAGCAGTCCGCCGAGAGGACAGAACACCGGGGAGCTGTTTTTT.

The V and J genes are TRBV5-1 and TRBJ1-2; D perhaps matches TRBD1 (6 bases). V was pared by 4 bases and J by 6 bases, with 13 bases between. The length of the CDR3 is 13 residues. Germline V gene data show CDR1 as SGHRS and CDR2 as YFSETQ. CDR3 in amino acids: CASSTDSMNGYTF. The CDR3 nucleotides read TGCGCCAGCAGCACGGACAGTATGAATGGCTACACCTTC.

This clone showed up just a few times. This chain uses TRBV28 with TRBJ1-4; perhaps TRBD1 as D (6 bases). CDR1 and CDR2 (germline): MDHEN, SYDVKM. V was pared by 2 bases and J by 5 bases, with 12 bases between. The CDR3 extends over 15 amino acids. CDR3 nucleotide sequence: TGTGCCAGCAGTTTAGGGGGCAATGGAAATGAAAAACTGTTTTTT. Protein sequence: CASSLGGNGNEKLFF.

The chain has TRBV4-1 and TRBJ1-3; D possibly corresponds to TRBD1 (5 bases). The germline V gene has CDR1 MGHRA and CDR2 YSYEKL. The CDR3 is 15 residues long. The V end lost 1 base, the J end lost 1 base, and 8 bases lay between the germline ends. As DNA, the CDR3 is TGCGCCAGCAGCCAAGGGTGGGGGTCTGGAAACACCATATATTTT. Encoded protein: CASSQGWGSGNTIYF.

This chain uses TRBV15 with TRBJ1-2, with TRBD1 matching over 7 bases. Germline CDR1 is LNHNV and CDR2 is YYDKDF (reference sequence). The CDR3 extends over 15 amino acids. Unmatched junction bases numbered 7, after V lost 3 bases and J lost 3 bases. In DNA, the CDR3 is TGTGCCACCAGCAGGGACCGGGACAGTTACTATGGCTACACCTTC. This translates into CATSRDRDSYYGYTF.

This clone appeared once. J is TRBJ1-2 and V is TRBV13; 10 bases match TRBD1. This CDR3 is built from 14 residues. The germline gives CDR1 PRHDT, CDR2 FYEKMQ (reference sequence). V shed 4 bases and J 4 bases; nucleotides not matched to a gene: 3. DNA of the CDR3: TGTGCCAGCAGCTCCGGGACAGGGGTCTATGGCTACACCTTC. Encoded protein: CASSSGTGVYGYTF.

Written as DNA, the CDR3 is TGTGCCAGCAGTTTAGAATTCCTCGAGCAGTACTTC. As protein: CASSLEFLEQYF. The V gene is TRBV28, the J gene TRBJ2-7; D uncertain. The V and J ends lost 2 bases and 6 bases respectively, with 8 bases between them. This CDR3 is 12 amino acids long. The germline V gene has CDR1 MDHEN and CDR2 SYDVKM. The entire variable domain, with the rest obtained from reference TRBV28 and TRBJ2-7, is as follows: DVKVTQSSRYLVKRTGEKVFLECVQDMDHENMFWYRQDPGLGLRLIYFSYDVKMKEKGDIPEGYSVSREKKERFSLILESASTNQTSMYLCASSLEFLEQYFGPGTRLTVT.

V gene TRBV7-2 combines with J gene TRBJ2-4; D uncertain. V lost 4 bases to trimming and J lost 0 bases, with 16 bases between them. The CDR3 sequence is 17 residues long. Germline CDR1 reads SGHTA; CDR2 reads FQGNSA. The CDR3 bases are TGTGCCAGCAGCTCCCCGACCGGTGGGCTAGCCAAAAACATTCAGTACTTC. This translates into CASSSPTGGLAKNIQYF. The full variable domain, in which reference TRBV7-2 and TRBJ2-4 provide the parts outside the CDR3, is GAGVSQSPSNKVTEKGKDVELRCDPISGHTALYWYRQSLGQGLEFLIYFQGNSAPDKSGLPSDRFSAERTGGSVSTLTIQRTQQEDSAVYLCASSSPTGGLAKNIQYFGAGTRLSVL.